The sequence of this T cell receptor (beta chain) was determined in a study of human T cells and chemical hapten exposure. Notes on the study in general: Significantly more large CDR3 similarity clusters arose among expanded TCRs than among controls.

TCRdb passed the RACE reads through MiXCR, listing each CDR3 protein once. In the table there are about 120,000 distinct CDR3 sequences, about an eighth of which are singletons. Regarding time point: patch test 1, 2 weeks after DPC sensitization. Sample treatment: therapeutic diphenylcyclopropenone sensitization with weekly scalp DPC. There are a few counts of this clonotype. What it binds is unknown. This CDR3 is built from 15 residues. Germline assignment: CDR1 ENHRY and CDR2 SYGVKD. V gave up 3 bases and J gave up 0 bases, with 9 bases separating them. This chain joins TRBV10-3 and TRBJ2-1, with D possibly TRBD1 on 6 matching bases. The sample was whole blood, taken in connection with sensitization to the hapten diphenylcyclopropenone (DPC). The clonotype comes from a man younger than 35 with alopecia areata. Some clones in this sample may be carry-over from other donors' samples. The CDR3, as DNA: TGTGCCATCAGTGATGGGACAAACTCCTACAATGAGCAGTTCTTC. Translating gives CAISDGTNSYNEQFF.